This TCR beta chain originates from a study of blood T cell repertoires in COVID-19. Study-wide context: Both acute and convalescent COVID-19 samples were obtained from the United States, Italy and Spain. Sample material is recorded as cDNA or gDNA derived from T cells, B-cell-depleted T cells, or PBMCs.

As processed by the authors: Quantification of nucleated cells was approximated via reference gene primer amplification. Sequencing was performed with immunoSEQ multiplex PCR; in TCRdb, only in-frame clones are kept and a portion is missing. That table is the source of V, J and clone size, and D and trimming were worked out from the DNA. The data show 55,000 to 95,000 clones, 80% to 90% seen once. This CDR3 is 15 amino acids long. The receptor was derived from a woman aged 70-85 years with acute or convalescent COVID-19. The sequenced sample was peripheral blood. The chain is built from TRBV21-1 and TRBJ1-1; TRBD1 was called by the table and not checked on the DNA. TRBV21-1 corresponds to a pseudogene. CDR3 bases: TGTGCCAGCAGCACAACAGGGGGAGTCAACACTGAAGCTTTCTTT. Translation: CASSTTGGVNTEAFF.